These 16 T cell receptor beta chains were sequenced from one sample in a study of Graves' ophthalmopathy and Graves' hyperthyroidism. Amplified material comprised TCR beta CDR3 regions derived from RNA transcripts. An opening RT-PCR round employed HTBI primers and preceded a second-round multiplex PCR. MiXCR, applied by TCRdb to the multiplex PCR reads, yields one record per CDR3 protein. The sample comprises more than 550,000 distinct CDR3 sequences, roughly two fifths of which are singletons, and over 2.5% rests with the top ten. What was sequenced was peripheral blood. The receptors were gathered from an adult man with Graves' ophthalmopathy.

This clonotype was observed once. The conserved phenylalanine or tryptophan normally closing the CDR3 is absent here, so this likely arose from a read error. V and J are TRBV7-9 and TRBJ1-1, with D possibly matching TRBD1 (5 bases). The germline CDR1 and CDR2 sequences are SEHNR and FQNEAQ (reference sequence). Trimming shortened V by 5 bases and J by 3 bases, and 13 bases separated the two germline ends. There are 14 residues in the CDR3. CDR3 sequence: CASSPSGLYTEAFL. The CDR3 DNA follows: TGTGCCAGCAGCCCTTCGGGACTGTACACTGAAGCTTTCCTT.

The chain employs TRBV29-1 and TRBJ1-1; 10 bases map to TRBD1. Per germline, CDR1 SQVTM and CDR2 ANQGSEA. The V segment lost 5 bases and the J segment 11 bases; nucleotides outside the gene matches: 8. This CDR3 spans 12 amino acids. The CDR3 sequence: CSVKGGQGYAFF. CDR3 coding DNA: TGCAGCGTTAAAGGGGGACAGGGGTATGCTTTCTTT.

Ten or more counts support this clonotype. J is TRBJ1-2 and V is TRBV10-3; D ambiguous. The germline CDR1 and CDR2 sequences are ENHRY and SYGVKD. Trimming shortened V by 7 bases and J by 4 bases, and 16 bases separated the two germline ends. This CDR3 contains 14 residues. For the CDR3, the DNA is TGTGCCATCACGGGCAACCCAGGAGTCTATGGCTACACCTTC. It encodes CAITGNPGVYGYTF.

In the case of this clonotype: An end of the junction does not agree with germline; a read error may underlie this. This rearrangement joins TRBV10-2 to TRBJ1-5; D not resolved. The germline gives CDR1 WSHSY, CDR2 SAAADI. The CDR3 sequence is 13 residues long. CDR3 sequence reads: CASSFRYHQPRHF. CDR3 DNA sequence: TGTGCCAGCAGCTTCAGGTACCATCAGCCCCGGCATTTT.

This clonotype came up many times. Since no conserved phenylalanine or tryptophan closes the CDR3, a read error is the likely cause. It is unclear where the CDR3 begins or ends on the DNA, so no DNA is shown, and the CDR3 is as TCRdb lists it. The V and J genes are TRBV2 and TRBJ2-7; TRBD2, the table's D call, lacks a check against the DNA. Counting both end residues, the CDR3 totals 11 amino acids. The germline CDR1 and CDR2 sequences are SNHLY and FYNNEI. CDR3 region: CASSGSSPKSL.

This chain joins TRBV9 and TRBJ1-1; TRBD1 agrees at 8 bases. CDR1 and CDR2 (germline): SGDLS, YYNGEE. J gave up 4 bases and V 2 bases, and 10 bases lay outside the gene matches. The CDR3 loop spans 16 amino acids. The CDR3 DNA reads as TGTGCCAGCAGCGTGACCGGACAGGGAGAGGTCACTGAAGCTTTCTTT. Its translation: CASSVTGQGEVTEAFF.

This clonotype was detected many times. This chain joins TRBV19 and TRBJ1-2; no reliable D call. Trimming shortened V by 7 bases and J by 2 bases, and 11 bases separated the two germline ends. CDR1 is LNHDA, CDR2 SQIVND, per germline (reference sequence). The CDR3 covers 13 residues. As DNA, the CDR3 is TGTGCCAGTATGTCGGGTAGGAACTATGGCTACACCTTC. Protein product: CASMSGRNYGYTF.

The rearrangement links TRBV11-2 to TRBJ1-5, with 8 bases that match TRBD1. The germline CDR1 and CDR2 sequences are SGHAT and FQNNGV. The CDR3 has 16 residues. V shed 1 base and J 5 bases; nucleotides not matched to a gene: 7. CDR3 DNA: TGTGCCAGCAGCTTAGCGGGACAGGAGGGTCATCAGCCCCAGCATTTT. This translates into CASSLAGQEGHQPQHF. The entire variable domain, with the rest obtained from reference TRBV11-2 and TRBJ1-5, is as follows: EAGVAQSPRYKIIEKRQSVAFWCNPISGHATLYWYQQILGQGPKLLIQFQNNGVVDDSQLPKDRFSAERLKGVDSTLKIQPAKLEDSAVYLCASSLAGQEGHQPQHFGDGTRLSIL.

This clonotype was detected many times. The V gene is TRBV7-2, the J gene TRBJ2-5; 7 bases map to TRBD2. Germline V gene lookup returns CDR1 SGHTA and CDR2 FQGNSA. CDR3 length equals 16 residues. Trimming took 5 bases from V and 4 from J; bases not matched to a gene: 13. This CDR3 is CASSKIGGGPGETQYF. Here the CDR3 DNA reads TGTGCCAGCAGCAAAATCGGGGGAGGGCCGGGAGAGACCCAGTACTTC.

As to this clonotype: Compared with germline, one end of the junction differs, possibly owing to a read error. The rearrangement joins TRBV29-1 to TRBJ1-6; TRBD1 might be the D (5 bases). The V gene's germline CDR1 is SQVTM and CDR2 ANQGSEA. This CDR3 contains 10 residues. The CDR3 loop reads CSVDIQGPQF. Written as DNA, the CDR3 is TGCAGCGTGGACATCCAGGGCCCCCAGTTT.

Ten or more counts support this clonotype. This sequence joins TRBV7-9 and TRBJ1-2; D not resolved. Trimming left V 1 base short and J 6 bases short, with 6 bases between. From germline, CDR1 is SEHNR and CDR2 FQNEAQ (reference sequence). The CDR3 loop spans 12 amino acids. The CDR3 sequence is CASSLGGDGYTF. In DNA, the CDR3 is TGTGCCAGCAGCTTAGGGGGAGATGGCTACACCTTC.

This clonotype has ten or more counts. V is TRBV25-1 and J is TRBJ2-2; no reliable D call. This CDR3 is 13 amino acids long. CDR1 and CDR2 (germline): MGHDK, SYGVNS. V was pared by 5 bases and J by 2 bases, with 6 bases between. The CDR3 DNA sequence: TGTGCCAGCAGTCCACTAAACACCGGGGAGCTGTTTTTT. Its translation is CASSPLNTGELFF.

The J gene is TRBJ2-3, the V gene TRBV7-3, with D unresolved. V lost 5 bases, J lost 4 bases, and 10 bases lay in between. The CDR3 is made up of 13 amino acids. CDR1 and CDR2 (germline): SGHTA, FQGTGA. The DNA of the CDR3 is TGTGCCAGCAGCGACCGATTCCCAGATACGCAGTATTTT. Translation: CASSDRFPDTQYF.

This clonotype was seen ten or more times. CDR3 nucleotide sequence: TGTGCCACCAGTTCCCCGGTGAACACCGGGGAGCTGTTTTTT. Its translation is CATSSPVNTGELFF. The chain combines TRBV24-1 with TRBJ2-2; unclear D gene. The CDR3 consists of 14 residues. The V end lost 6 bases, the J end lost 1 base, and 8 bases lay between the germline ends. Germline CDR1 and CDR2: KGHDR and SFDVKD.

The chain carries TRBV19 and TRBJ2-6; 7 bases align to TRBD1. The length of the CDR3 is 19 residues. CDR1 and CDR2 (germline): LNHDA, SQIVND (reference sequence). The J segment lost 0 bases and the V segment lost 11 bases, leaving 19 bases of the junction unmatched. CDR3 bases: TGTGCCTGGAGTCCCCGACCGGGACAGACCTACTCTGGGGCCAACGTCCTGACTTTC. The encoded protein is CAWSPRPGQTYSGANVLTF.

This chain links TRBV19 with TRBJ1-2; D unresolved. Germline V CDR1 and CDR2: LNHDA, SQIVND (reference sequence). The CDR3 is made up of 12 amino acids. Trimming removed 7 bases from V and 1 base from J, with 7 bases in between. The DNA of the CDR3 is TGTGCCAGTACTGCCAATAACTATGGCTACACCTTC. Its protein product is CASTANNYGYTF.